A single sample is the source of the 11 T cell receptor beta chains below, sequenced in a study of blood T cell repertoires in COVID-19. Method: immunoSEQ multiplex PCR; TCRdb's copy keeps in-frame clones and lacks some. The table shows 250,000 or so clones, with 87% occurring only once. What was sequenced was peripheral blood. Source of these receptors: a woman in her thirties or forties who had recovered from COVID-19.

The J gene is TRBJ2-3, the V gene TRBV29-1; tentative D call: TRBD2 (7 bases). CDR3 length equals 15 residues. The V end lost 1 base, the J end lost 2 bases, and 13 bases lay between the germline ends. Germline V gene data show CDR1 as SQVTM and CDR2 as ANQGSEA. This CDR3 is CSVEVGGPLTDTQYF. The CDR3 DNA sequence: TGCAGCGTTGAAGTCGGGGGGCCGCTCACAGATACGCAGTATTTT.

The genes are TRBV4-1 and TRBJ1-1; 7 positions agree with TRBD1. CDR1 is MGHRA and CDR2 is YSYEKL in the germline V gene. The CDR3 contains 16 residues. The trim removed 0 bases at V and 4 bases at J, leaving 8 bases unmatched. The CDR3 DNA reads TGCGCCAGCAGCCAAGAGATAGGCAACAGGGGCACTGAAGCTTTCTTT. This gives the protein CASSQEIGNRGTEAFF.

The V call is TRBV10-3, the J call TRBJ1-5; 8 positions match TRBD1. The V segment lost 6 bases and the J segment 2 bases; nucleotides outside the gene matches: 6. Germline CDR1 reads ENHRY; CDR2 reads SYGVKD. The CDR3 length is 15 residues. CDR3 nucleotide sequence: TGTGCCATCAGCCGCGGACAGGGAGGCAATCAGCCCCAGCATTTT. Translated, it gives CAISRGQGGNQPQHF.

Many counts were recorded for this clone. CDR3 DNA sequence: TGTGCCAGCAGTGAAGCGCTTCGGGGCAGGGGGACTGTAACAGATACGCAGTATTTT. Protein sequence: CASSEALRGRGTVTDTQYF. The V and J genes are TRBV6-1 and TRBJ2-3, with D possibly being TRBD1 (7 bases). In germline, CDR1 is MNHNS, CDR2 SASEGT. This CDR3 region has 19 residues. Trimming shortened V by 0 bases and J by 3 bases, and 22 bases separated the two germline ends.

The chain has TRBV7-2 and TRBJ1-2; the match to TRBD1 covers 8 bases. The CDR3 is 13 amino acids. Unmatched junction bases numbered 5, after V lost 8 bases and J lost 3 bases. Germline values: CDR1 SGHTA, CDR2 FQGNSA. Here the CDR3 reads CASSTGVDYGYTF. For the CDR3, the DNA is TGTGCCAGCTCGACAGGGGTGGACTATGGCTACACCTTC. The full variable domain, with the rest looked up from reference TRBV7-2 and TRBJ1-2, is GAGVSQSPSNKVTEKGKDVELRCDPISGHTALYWYRQSLGQGLEFLIYFQGNSAPDKSGLPSDRFSAERTGGSVSTLTIQRTQQEDSAVYLCASSTGVDYGYTFGSGTRLTVV.

The chain carries TRBV6-2 or TRBV6-3 and TRBJ2-5; 10 positions match TRBD1. The CDR3 totals 16 residues. V dropped 3 bases and J dropped 4; count of bases not matched to a gene: 8. Germline V gene lookup returns CDR1 MNHEY and CDR2 SVGEGT. CDR3: CASSYYPGQGRETQYF. For the CDR3, the DNA is TGTGCCAGCAGTTATTATCCGGGACAGGGGCGAGAGACCCAGTACTTC.

V and J are TRBV2 and TRBJ1-1; the D gene is possibly TRBD1 (6 bases). Germline V gene sequence: CDR1 SNHLY, CDR2 FYNNEI. Trimming took 5 bases from V and 11 from J, leaving 21 bases between them. This CDR3 region has 14 residues. The CDR3 region has the DNA TGTGCCAGCAGTTTGACAGGTAGAGATTTGAAGGCTTTCTTT. Translation gives CASSLTGRDLKAFF.

J is TRBJ1-3 and V is TRBV6-1, with no clear D. The V end was cut by 11 bases, the J end by 2 bases, with 13 bases between. The germline CDR1 and CDR2 sequences are MNHNS and SASEGT. The CDR3 length is 13 residues. The CDR3 coding sequence is TGTGCCTGCCGCCGAGAAACTGGAAACACCATATATTTT. This codes for CACRRETGNTIYF.

The chain couples TRBV7-9 to TRBJ2-7; TRBD1 aligns across 7 bases. Germline V lookup: CDR1 SEHNR, CDR2 FQNEAQ (reference sequence). The CDR3 spans 16 residues. J was trimmed by 1 base and V by 5 bases; bases with no gene match: 11. DNA for the CDR3: TGTGCCAGCAGCCCATATAGGGGGCCCTTTTCCTACGAGCAGTACTTC. Protein: CASSPYRGPFSYEQYF.

The genes are TRBV10-3 and TRBJ2-5; TRBD2 matches at 7 bases. The junction had 12 bases not matched to a gene; V was cut back by 7 bases and J by 7 bases. This CDR3 region has 14 residues. Germline V gene sequence: CDR1 ENHRY, CDR2 SYGVKD. CDR3 DNA: TGTGCCATCAAGCCAACTAGCGATCTTGGGACCCAGTACTTC. It codes for CAIKPTSDLGTQYF.

The count of this clone is one. The V and J genes are TRBV2 and TRBJ1-5; TRBD1 might be the D (5 bases). The germline V gene has CDR1 SNHLY and CDR2 FYNNEI. Trimming removed 3 bases at V and 7 bases at J, with 19 bases between. The CDR3 is 16 residues long. The CDR3 sequence is CASSEGGARSQQPQHF. Written as DNA, the CDR3 is TGTGCCAGCAGTGAGGGTGGGGCAAGGTCCCAACAGCCCCAGCATTTT.